This TCR beta chain appears in the sequencing data of a study of blood T cell repertoires in COVID-19. Across the study: There were acute and convalescent COVID-19 samples, and they came from the United States, Italy and Spain. T cells, B-cell-depleted T cells, or PBMCs supplied cDNA or gDNA.

Here immunoSEQ multiplex PCR was the method, and the copy in TCRdb shows in-frame clones only, minus some. The sample has approximately 380,000 clones, less than 85% seen once. A few counts support this clone. Losses at the gene ends were 6 bases for V and 4 bases for J; bases not matched to a gene: 5. The CDR3 has 15 residues. Germline V gene sequence: CDR1 MRHNA, CDR2 SNTAGT. The sequence came from a young woman with acute or convalescent COVID-19. The rearrangement joins TRBV6-4 to TRBJ1-5; 11 nucleotides agree with TRBD1. Sequenced material: peripheral blood. The CDR3 here is CASSPGTGGNQPQHF. DNA of the CDR3: TGTGCCAGCAGCCCCGGGACAGGGGGGAATCAGCCCCAGCATTTT.